A single sample gave rise to the 13 T cell receptor beta chains below, sequenced in a study of identical twins. TCRdb re-analysed the 5' RACE reads in MiXCR, keeping a single row per CDR3 protein. The table has about 690,000 distinct CDR3 sequences, 5.5% to 6.5% seen once; the top ten hold under 2%. Sequencing was performed on naive T cells sorted from blood. These receptors came from a man aged 18-30 years in good health.

In its sample, this clonotype was seen a few times. The chain has TRBV29-1 and TRBJ1-1; D remains ambiguous. With 5 bases removed from V and 11 bases from J, the gap between germline ends came to 9 bases. The CDR3 is made up of 9 amino acids. Germline V gene data show CDR1 as SQVTM and CDR2 as ANQGSEA. DNA for the CDR3: TGCAGCGTTCAAGGTGCGGCTTTCTTT. This translates into CSVQGAAFF. Drawing the rest from reference TRBV29-1 and TRBJ1-1, the complete variable domain is SAVISQKPSRDICQRGTSLTIQCQVDSQVTMMFWYRQQPGQSLTLIATANQGSEATYESGFVIDKFPISRPNLTFSTLTVSNMSPEDSSIYLCSVQGAAFFGQGTRLTVV.

This rearrangement joins TRBV20-1 to TRBJ2-1; the D gene is possibly TRBD1 (5 bases). CDR1 DFQATT and CDR2 SNEGSKA come from the germline V gene (reference sequence). Trimming shortened V by 4 bases and J by 10 bases, and 20 bases separated the two germline ends. There are 14 residues in the CDR3. The chain's CDR3 is CSATGPRGALEQFF. CDR3 nucleotides: TGCAGTGCTACCGGGCCTAGGGGCGCATTAGAGCAGTTCTTC.

This clonotype was seen only a few times. The rearrangement uses TRBV6-5 and TRBJ2-1; 10 bases align to TRBD2. V gave up 0 bases and J gave up 4 bases; unmatched junction bases: 12. The CDR3 spans 19 residues. The germline gives CDR1 MNHEY, CDR2 SVGAGI. CDR3 DNA: TGTGCCAGCAGTTACTCGATAAATGGGCTAGCGGGAGTGTACAATGAGCAGTTCTTC. Amino acids: CASSYSINGLAGVYNEQFF.

The table lists this clonotype with a few counts. The chain couples TRBV20-1 to TRBJ2-5; tentatively, D is TRBD1 or TRBD2 (5 bases each). Germline V lookup: CDR1 DFQATT, CDR2 SNEGSKA (reference sequence). The V end was cut by 6 bases, the J end by 1 base, with 15 bases between. CDR3 size: 14 residues. The CDR3 sequence is CSAGAEIFQETQYF. Here the CDR3 DNA reads TGCAGTGCCGGGGCAGAAATCTTCCAAGAGACCCAGTACTTC.

This clonotype occurred many times. The chain is built from TRBV29-1 and TRBJ2-1; 13 positions agree with TRBD2. The CDR3 is 16 amino acids. CDR1 is SQVTM, CDR2 ANQGSEA, per germline. V trimming: 8 bases; J trimming: 4 bases; junction bases outside the gene matches: 11. In DNA, the CDR3 is TGCAGCACTTGGACTAGCGGGAGCATAATGTACAATGAGCAGTTCTTC. Translated, it gives CSTWTSGSIMYNEQFF.

The sample holds many counts of this clonotype. The chain has TRBV12-3 or TRBV12-4 and TRBJ1-3; TRBD1 matches at 7 bases. This CDR3 is 13 amino acids long. V gave up 3 bases and J gave up 4 bases; unmatched junction bases: 0. The CDR3 loop reads CASSLGQGNTIYF. In nucleotides, the CDR3 is TGTGCCAGCAGTTTGGGACAGGGAAACACCATATATTTT.

In its sample, this clonotype was seen a few times. The V call is TRBV30, the J call TRBJ1-6, with D unresolved. The CDR3 totals 13 residues. The germline V and J ends were trimmed by 5 bases and 0 bases, with 5 bases remaining between them. Germline-derived CDR1 and CDR2 are GTSNPN and SVGIG (reference sequence). The CDR3 here is CAWGSSYNSPLHF. In DNA form, the CDR3 reads TGTGCCTGGGGGAGCTCCTATAATTCACCCCTCCACTTT.

This clonotype has ten or more counts. The gene calls are TRBV12-3 or TRBV12-4 and TRBJ2-3; 9 bases line up with TRBD2. The CDR3 is 16 amino acids. After removal of 3 bases from V and 4 bases from J, the junction contained 8 bases not matched to a gene. In DNA, the CDR3 is TGTGCCAGCAGTTTCGCTCATAGCGGGAGTTCAGATACGCAGTATTTT. Translating gives CASSFAHSGSSDTQYF.

This clonotype was seen ten or more times. This chain joins TRBV5-6 and TRBJ1-5; 7 nucleotides match TRBD1. The germline CDR1 and CDR2 sequences are SGHDT and YYEEEE. V trimming: 4 bases; J trimming: 7 bases; junction bases outside the gene matches: 8. The length of the CDR3 is 14 residues. The CDR3: CASSRQGSGQPQHF. The DNA for the CDR3 is TGTGCCAGCAGCCGACAGGGATCGGGCCAGCCCCAGCATTTT.

This clonotype was seen at least ten times. The V gene is TRBV2, the J gene TRBJ2-7; D not resolved. V gave up 8 bases and J gave up 4 bases, with 6 bases separating them. Germline CDR1 SNHLY, CDR2 FYNNEI. The CDR3 spans 10 residues. In DNA, the CDR3 is TGTGCCAGCGGCGGTTACGAGCAGTACGTC. This translates into CASGGYEQYV.

As concerns this clonotype: A much larger clone sits a single nucleotide away, making a read error possible. The V call is TRBV7-9, the J call TRBJ2-4, with TRBD2 as a possible D gene (5 bases). This CDR3 comprises 16 residues. Trimming took off 3 bases at V and 2 bases at J, with 14 bases between the two ends. Germline loops: CDR1 SEHNR, CDR2 FQNEAQ (reference sequence). Here the CDR3 reads CASSFSSGNSKNIQYF. CDR3 sequence (DNA): TGTGCCAGCAGCTTCTCCTCGGGAAACTCCAAAAACATTCAGTACTTC. The full variable domain, completed using reference TRBV7-9 and TRBJ2-4, is DTGVSQNPRHKITKRGQNVTFRCDPISEHNRLYWYRQTLGQGPEFLTYFQNEAQLEKSRLLSDRFSAERPKGSFSTLEIQRTEQGDSAMYLCASSFSSGNSKNIQYFGAGTRLSVL.

This clonotype was found many times. The chain combines TRBV27 with TRBJ1-3; no reliable D call. V lost 5 bases and J 1 base, leaving 15 bases between the germline ends. This CDR3 contains 16 residues. Germline V CDR1 and CDR2: MNHEY, SMNVEV (reference sequence). CDR3 DNA sequence: TGTGCCAGCAGTCCGGGTGGGGTCGGATCTGGAAACACCATATATTTT. The encoded protein is CASSPGGVGSGNTIYF.

This clonotype appeared many times. V gene TRBV6-1 combines with J gene TRBJ2-1; TRBD1 matches 8 bases. Germline V gene sequence: CDR1 MNHNS, CDR2 SASEGT. Unmatched junction bases numbered 5, after V lost 6 bases and J lost 1 base. There are 15 residues in the CDR3. The CDR3 here is CASRRYRGSYNEQFF. CDR3 nucleotides: TGTGCCAGCAGACGATACAGGGGGTCCTACAATGAGCAGTTCTTC.